The T cell receptor beta chain described here comes from a study of T cells in tumors after PD-1 blockade. Germline CDR1 and CDR2: SGDLS and YYNGEE. V was cut by 0 bases and J by 6 bases, with 19 bases left in between. This CDR3 contains 17 residues. Sequenced by immunoSEQ multiplex PCR; TCRdb stores in-frame clones only, minus some. In the table there are around 45,000 clones, more than 65% of which are singletons. The TCR sequence derives from a human donor with advanced basal cell or squamous cell carcinoma (not recorded which). The sample was PBMCs, taken before anti-PD-1 therapy. The rearrangement joins TRBV9 to TRBJ2-1, with a tentative D call TRBD2 (7 bases). In DNA, the CDR3 is TGTGCCAGCAGCGTAGAAGTAGGGAGGGGGATGGGCAATGAGCAGTTCTTC. This codes for CASSVEVGRGMGNEQFF.